The 5 T cell receptor beta chains below all came from one sample that was sequenced in a study of beta chain features in type 1 diabetes. General study results and limits: Shortening that was moderate but significant affected the TCRB CDR3s of Type 1 diabetes patients in all four CD4+ subsets.

What was sequenced were expressed TCRB transcripts, since all of the isolated RNA had been reverse transcribed. Libraries were prepared by immunoSEQ multiplex PCR; TCRdb keeps only in-frame clonotypes and omits some of them. Of 600,000 to 750,000 clones detected, 9.5% to 15% appear once; the ten largest clones hold around 0.12%. No antigen is known for these receptors. The specimen was naive CD4+ T cells from blood. Receptors originate from a young man with type 1 diabetes.

In its sample, this clone was seen a few times. The rearrangement uses TRBV7-9 and TRBJ1-4; no firm D call. Germline V gene lookup returns CDR1 SEHNR and CDR2 FQNEAQ (reference sequence). CDR3 length: 16 residues. Trimming took off 3 bases at V and 3 bases at J, with 14 bases between the two ends. This chain's CDR3 is CASSLALSAPNEKLFF. As DNA, the CDR3 is TGTGCCAGCAGCTTGGCCTTATCAGCTCCTAATGAAAAACTGTTTTTT.

J is TRBJ1-2 and V is TRBV4-3; possibly TRBD1 for D (5 bases). CDR1 is LGHNA and CDR2 is YSLEER in the germline V gene. This CDR3 has 15 residues. V lost 0 bases, J lost 3 bases, and 11 bases lay in between. The CDR3 DNA is TGCGCCAGCAGCCAAGAAGGGGCTCAGGACTATGGCTACACCTTC. Amino acids: CASSQEGAQDYGYTF.

This clone has a handful of counts. V gene TRBV5-4 combines with J gene TRBJ2-7; 7 nucleotides line up with TRBD1. The CDR3 spans 16 residues. The trim removed 1 base at V and 0 bases at J, leaving 7 bases unmatched. Germline CDR1 is SGHNT and CDR2 is YYREEE (reference sequence). CDR3 sequence reads: CASSLRGQGYSYEQYF. CDR3 coding DNA: TGTGCCAGCAGCTTGAGGGGGCAGGGATACTCCTACGAGCAGTACTTC.

V is TRBV5-1 and J is TRBJ1-1; D remains ambiguous. The CDR3 covers 14 residues. Germline assignment: CDR1 SGHRS and CDR2 YFSETQ. The V and J ends lost 6 bases and 6 bases respectively, with 18 bases between them. In DNA form, the CDR3 reads TGCGCCAGCAACTCCGCTTCAACCGGGGCTGAAGCTTTCTTT. Its protein is CASNSASTGAEAFF. Looking up the rest from reference TRBV5-1 and TRBJ1-1 gives the full variable domain: KAGVTQTPRYLIKTRGQQVTLSCSPISGHRSVSWYQQTPGQGLQFLFEYFSETQRNKGNFPGRFSGRQFSNSRSEMNVSTLELGDSALYLCASNSASTGAEAFFGQGTRLTVV.

The chain uses TRBV30 and TRBJ2-1; unclear D gene. Germline-derived CDR1 and CDR2 are GTSNPN and SVGIG (reference sequence). Trimming shortened V by 5 bases and J by 3 bases, and 8 bases separated the two germline ends. CDR3 length: 12 residues. In DNA, the CDR3 is TGTGCCTGGGAGATTAGCTACAATGAGCAGTTCTTC. Translation: CAWEISYNEQFF.